The present T cell receptor (beta chain) was sequenced within a study of cytomegalovirus exposure and HLA in healthy donors. The CDR3 is made up of 12 amino acids. The V gene's germline CDR1 is SQVTM and CDR2 ANQGSEA. Deletions cut 5 bases from V and 4 bases from J, with 11 bases between. General study results and limits: In a later analysis, a missense DCLRE1C variant was linked to TCR beta V- and J-gene trimming. A later analysis found common viral pathogens apparently linked to several of the most significant clusters. The classifier was said to identify cytomegalovirus status with high specificity and sensitivity. Presence/absence comparisons presumed near-even sequencing depth among donors.

As to this clone: Its antigen is unknown.

The PCR contained 60 Vbeta and 13 Jbeta primers. Sequencing was performed with immunoSEQ multiplex PCR; in TCRdb, only in-frame clones are kept and a portion is missing. The sample has about 190,000 clones; roughly 80% are singletons. V is TRBV29-1 and J is TRBJ1-2, with TRBD1 as a possible D gene (6 bases). This sequence was found in a woman under 40 in good health and CMV-seropositive. Sequenced input: PBMCs. The CDR3 is CSVRTGRYGYTF. The CDR3 region has the DNA TGCAGCGTTCGAACAGGGCGCTATGGCTACACCTTC.